Shown below are 21 T cell receptor beta chains from a single sample sequenced in a study of blood T cells in healthy people across ages. Together with a sample-barcoded 5' primer, a J-beta primer mix was included in a second PCR lasting about 6 to 11 cycles. One entry per CDR3 protein, called by TCRdb with MiXCR from the 5' RACE reads. The sample gives roughly 1.4 million distinct CDR3 sequences, approximately 59% of which show up once; about 6.7% is in the top ten. Sample: blood. Receptors were obtained from a man aged 18 to 29 in good health.

This clonotype occurred once. The chain has TRBV20-1 and TRBJ1-1; 7 bases are a match to TRBD1. Germline CDR1 DFQATT, CDR2 SNEGSKA (reference sequence). Trimming took 5 bases from V and 7 from J; bases not matched to a gene: 7. The CDR3 loop spans 12 amino acids. The CDR3 bases are TGCAGTGCTTCTGGGACAGAGCGTGAAGCTTTCTTT. As protein: CSASGTEREAFF.

This clonotype was found a few times. CDR3 DNA sequence: TGCAGTGCTAGGACAGGGGTGAACACCGGGGAGCTGTTTTTT. Protein: CSARTGVNTGELFF. The chain is built from TRBV20-1 and TRBJ2-2; 8 nucleotides line up with TRBD1. With 3 bases clipped from V and 1 base from J, the junction kept 1 base outside the gene matches. CDR1 is DFQATT, CDR2 SNEGSKA, per germline (reference sequence). The CDR3 has 14 residues.

This clonotype appeared a few times. V is TRBV29-1 and J is TRBJ2-4; D perhaps matches TRBD1 (6 bases). Gene TRBJ2-7 matches the end of the DNA better, so the J call may be wrong. Germline-derived CDR1 and CDR2 are SQVTM and ANQGSEA. CDR3 length: 13 residues. CDR3 protein: CSVLSAGTNEQYF. Here the CDR3 DNA reads TGCAGCGTTTTAAGCGCCGGGACAAACGAGCAGTACTTC.

The chain joins TRBV2 to TRBJ2-1, with 9 bases identical to TRBD2. This CDR3 is built from 14 residues. Unmatched junction bases numbered 3, after V lost 6 bases and J lost 3 bases. Per germline, CDR1 SNHLY and CDR2 FYNNEI. CDR3 protein: CASSWTSVYNEQFF. The CDR3 bases are TGTGCCAGCAGCTGGACTAGCGTCTACAATGAGCAGTTCTTC.

V gene TRBV15 combines with J gene TRBJ1-3; D gene ambiguous. This CDR3 has 13 residues. V was trimmed by 6 bases and J by 0 bases, leaving 6 bases between them. Germline V gene data show CDR1 as LNHNV and CDR2 as YYDKDF (reference sequence). CDR3 residues: CATRPGSGNTIYF. CDR3 DNA sequence: TGTGCCACCAGACCAGGCTCTGGAAACACCATATATTTT.

In this sample, this clonotype turned up a few times. The genes are TRBV20-1 and TRBJ1-6; D is undetermined. CDR3 length equals 12 residues. Deletions cut 4 bases from V and 16 bases from J, with 17 bases between. Germline V gene lookup returns CDR1 DFQATT and CDR2 SNEGSKA (reference sequence). The CDR3 DNA reads TGCAGTGCTATGTGGGAACCCGGGGTACTCCACTTT. Protein product: CSAMWEPGVLHF.

For the CDR3, the DNA is TGTGCCAGCAGCTTAGAGATCCCCGGACAGGGGGCGCCTGTTTTCCCTGAAGCTTTCTTT. The encoded protein is CASSLEIPGQGAPVFPEAFF. This sequence joins TRBV7-9 and TRBJ1-1, with TRBD1 matching over 11 bases. The CDR3 is 20 amino acids. Germline trimming cut 1 base from V and 6 bases from J; bases unmatched to any gene: 19. CDR1 and CDR2 from the germline V gene are SEHNR and FQNEAQ (reference sequence). Based on the CDR3 plus reference TRBV7-9 and TRBJ1-1, the full variable domain is DTGVSQNPRHKITKRGQNVTFRCDPISEHNRLYWYRQTLGQGPEFLTYFQNEAQLEKSRLLSDRFSAERPKGSFSTLEIQRTEQGDSAMYLCASSLEIPGQGAPVFPEAFFGQGTRLTVV.

The genes are TRBV12-3 or TRBV12-4 and TRBJ1-2; TRBD1 is a possible D gene (5 bases). Trimming took off 7 bases at V and 6 bases at J, with 15 bases between the two ends. The CDR3 covers 13 residues. CDR3: CASILYPGNGYTF. The DNA of the CDR3 is TGTGCCAGCATTCTTTATCCAGGGAATGGCTACACCTTC.

V is TRBV20-1 and J is TRBJ2-5; weak D call: TRBD2 (5 bases). The DNA end favors TRBJ2-7, so the J call may be wrong. Germline CDR1 and CDR2: DFQATT and SNEGSKA (reference sequence). This CDR3 has 14 amino acids. The DNA for the CDR3 is TGCAGTGCTAGAGATCGACTATATTCCTACGAGCAGTACTTC. Its protein product is CSARDRLYSYEQYF.

The chain carries TRBV15 and TRBJ2-7; TRBD1 is a possible D gene (6 bases). CDR3 length equals 16 residues. V was cut by 0 bases and J by 6 bases, with 18 bases left in between. Germline V gene lookup returns CDR1 LNHNV and CDR2 YYDKDF (reference sequence). In nucleotides, the CDR3 is TGTGCCACCAGCAGAGATCTGGGGGCTTCGGCCTCCGAGCAGTACTTC. Its protein product is CATSRDLGASASEQYF.

V is TRBV25-1 and J is TRBJ2-1; D gene unclear. Germline lookup yields CDR1 MGHDK and CDR2 SYGVNS. CDR3 length equals 15 residues. Trimming took 6 bases from V and 0 from J, leaving 12 bases between them. For the CDR3, the DNA is TGTGCCAGCAGCGGCCCTTTTAACTCCTACAATGAGCAGTTCTTC. Translation: CASSGPFNSYNEQFF.

The genes are TRBV29-1 and TRBJ2-5; TRBD2 might be the D (5 bases). Germline loops: CDR1 SQVTM, CDR2 ANQGSEA. The CDR3 totals 12 residues. Trimming left V 4 bases short and J 4 bases short, with 10 bases between. CDR3 nucleotides: TGCAGCGTTGGCCCCAGCGGAGAGACCCAGTACTTC. Translated, it gives CSVGPSGETQYF.

The chain carries TRBV5-1 and TRBJ2-7; 9 nucleotides match TRBD1. The CDR3 extends over 17 amino acids. Germline CDR1 reads SGHRS; CDR2 reads YFSETQ. Germline trimming cut 0 bases from V and 3 bases from J; bases unmatched to any gene: 10. CDR3 sequence: CASSLGPTGGAHYEQYF. DNA of the CDR3: TGCGCCAGCAGCTTGGGCCCCACAGGGGGCGCACACTACGAGCAGTACTTC.

The chain combines TRBV5-5 with TRBJ2-5, with D hard to call. The germline V gene encodes CDR1 SGHKS and CDR2 YYEKEE (reference sequence). V was pared by 2 bases and J by 7 bases, with 15 bases between. CDR3 length: 14 amino acids. This CDR3 reads CASSFDPGSGTQYF. In nucleotides, the CDR3 is TGTGCCAGCAGCTTCGACCCTGGAAGTGGGACCCAGTACTTC.

This clonotype was found a few times. The chain combines TRBV2 with TRBJ2-3; TRBD2 is a possible D gene (5 bases). The germline V gene encodes CDR1 SNHLY and CDR2 FYNNEI. Between the trimmed V and J ends, which lost 4 bases and 0 bases, there was a span of 8 bases. This CDR3 contains 14 residues. The CDR3 is CASSARVSTDTQYF. DNA of the CDR3: TGTGCCAGCAGTGCGCGGGTTAGCACAGATACGCAGTATTTT.

The rearrangement joins TRBV28 to TRBJ2-3, with D possibly TRBD2 on 6 matching bases. The CDR3 runs to 15 residues. Trimming took 5 bases from V and 5 from J, leaving 17 bases between them. Germline CDR1 is MDHEN and CDR2 is SYDVKM. This CDR3 reads CASSPQLGGGDTQYF. CDR3 DNA sequence: TGTGCCAGCAGTCCCCAGCTGGGGGGTGGAGATACGCAGTATTTT.

The chain has TRBV25-1 and TRBJ2-3; no reliable D call. CDR3 length: 15 amino acids. Germline V CDR1 and CDR2: MGHDK, SYGVNS. V lost 3 bases to trimming and J lost 6 bases, with 16 bases between them. The CDR3 here is CASSDIGFSVDTQYF. CDR3 coding DNA: TGTGCCAGCAGTGACATTGGATTTTCCGTGGATACGCAGTATTTT.

V and J are TRBV5-5 and TRBJ2-5; 15 positions match TRBD2. The germline gives CDR1 SGHKS, CDR2 YYEKEE (reference sequence). This CDR3 is 17 amino acids long. Germline trimming cut 0 bases from V and 5 bases from J; bases unmatched to any gene: 5. The CDR3 nucleotides are TGTGCCAGCAGCTTGGGGACTAGCGGGGGGGCCAAGGAGACCCAGTACTTC. Its translation: CASSLGTSGGAKETQYF.

This rearrangement joins TRBV6-6 to TRBJ2-1; TRBD2 matches 7 bases. CDR3 length: 16 amino acids. V gave up 6 bases and J gave up 3 bases; unmatched junction bases: 11. Per germline, CDR1 MNHNY and CDR2 SVGAGI (reference sequence). The CDR3 here is CASRGGTSVFYNEQFF. As DNA, the CDR3 is TGTGCCAGCAGGGGGGGGACCTCCGTCTTCTACAATGAGCAGTTCTTC.

V gene TRBV7-7 combines with J gene TRBJ2-7; 13 nucleotides match TRBD2. This CDR3 is built from 19 residues. Germline lookup yields CDR1 SSHAT and CDR2 FNYEAQ (reference sequence). V was clipped by 5 bases and J by 10 bases; unmatched bases: 23. CDR3 nucleotides: TGTGCCAGCAGCCCCCGGACTAGCGGGAGCCCCAGGAAGGTTTATCGTCAGTACTTC. This encodes CASSPRTSGSPRKVYRQYF.

This clonotype has more than one count but fewer than ten. The V gene is TRBV5-1, the J gene TRBJ1-6, with TRBD1 identical over 10 bases. CDR3 length equals 15 residues. V gave up 0 bases and J gave up 8 bases; unmatched junction bases: 2. Germline values: CDR1 SGHRS, CDR2 YFSETQ. CDR3 coding DNA: TGCGCCAGCAGCTTGGACGGGACAGGGGATTCACCCCTCCACTTT. Its translation: CASSLDGTGDSPLHF.